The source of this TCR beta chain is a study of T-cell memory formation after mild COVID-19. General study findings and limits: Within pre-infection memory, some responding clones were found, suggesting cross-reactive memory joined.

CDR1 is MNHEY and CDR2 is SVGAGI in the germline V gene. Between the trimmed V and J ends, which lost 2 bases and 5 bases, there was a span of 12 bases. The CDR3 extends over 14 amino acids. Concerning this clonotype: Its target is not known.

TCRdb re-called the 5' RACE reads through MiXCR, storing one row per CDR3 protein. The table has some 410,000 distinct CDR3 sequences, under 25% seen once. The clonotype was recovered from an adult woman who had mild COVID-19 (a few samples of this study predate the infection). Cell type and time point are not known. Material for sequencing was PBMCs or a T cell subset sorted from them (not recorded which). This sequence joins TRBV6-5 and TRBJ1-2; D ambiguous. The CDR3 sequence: CASSYMASWYGYTF. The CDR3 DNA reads TGTGCCAGCAGTTACATGGCAAGTTGGTATGGCTACACCTTC.